These T cell receptor beta chains were read from a single sample in a study of CD8+CD57+ T cells in acquired aplastic anemia. MiXCR, run by TCRdb on the reads, gives a single entry per CDR3 protein. The sample carries about 200,000 distinct CDR3 sequences, 65% recorded once. The material sequenced was sorted CD4+, CD8+, or CD8+CD57+ T cells (not recorded which) from PBMCs. These receptors all come from a human donor with aplastic anemia. Both conserved end residues are part of each CDR3. D genes are given only for firm matches. Where a row states a size, it is once, few, many or the class of an expanded clone; other rows omit it.

abundance,d_gene,j_gene,v_gene,CDR3aa,CDR3nt
NA,NA,TRBJ2-7,TRBV20-1,CSVLPAGRSYEQYF,TGCAGTGTATTACCAGCGGGCCGATCCTACGAGCAGTACTTC
NA,NA,TRBJ2-1,TRBV7-9,CASSLVGPLNNEQFF,TGTGCCAGCAGCTTAGTGGGGCCGTTAAACAATGAGCAGTTCTTC
few,NA,TRBJ2-5,TRBV11-3,CASSPDGQETQYF,TGTGCCAGCTCACCGGACGGCCAAGAGACCCAGTACTTC
NA,NA,TRBJ2-3,TRBV2,CASTLGGTQYF,TGTGCCAGCACTTTAGGGGGGACGCAGTATTTT
many,NA,TRBJ2-3,TRBV7-6,CASGRGGGRTDTQYF,TGTGCCAGCGGGAGGGGGGGAGGGAGAACAGATACGCAGTATTTT
NA,TRBD2,TRBJ2-2,TRBV19,CASIGIAGTGELFF,TGTGCCAGTATTGGCATAGCGGGCACCGGGGAGCTGTTTTTT
NA,NA,TRBJ2-7,TRBV12-3/TRBV12-4,CASNPSAGPYEQYF,TGTGCCAGCAATCCTTCCGCAGGACCTTACGAGCAGTACTTC
NA,NA,TRBJ1-6,TRBV15,CATSRGGTPETDNSPLHF,TGTGCCACCAGCAGAGGTGGAACCCCGGAGACTGACAATTCACCCCTCCACTTT
NA,TRBD1,TRBJ2-5,TRBV20-1,CSAYQGAETQYF,TGCAGTGCTTACCAGGGGGCGGAGACCCAGTACTTC
few,NA,TRBJ2-7,TRBV15,CATSRVGPTGVIFYEQYF,TGTGCCACCAGCAGGGTAGGACCGACTGGGGTCATTTTCTACGAGCAGTACTTC
NA,TRBD2,TRBJ2-7,TRBV15,CATSRVRGGETYEQYF,TGTGCCACCAGCAGAGTTAGGGGAGGGGAAACCTACGAGCAGTACTTC
few,NA,TRBJ1-1,TRBV10-3,CATGGGNTEAFF,TGTGCCACCGGAGGGGGGAACACTGAAGCTTTCTTT
NA,NA,TRBJ1-1,TRBV27,CASSFPGRNTEAFF,TGTGCCAGCAGTTTTCCTGGAAGGAACACTGAAGCTTTCTTT
NA,NA,TRBJ1-1,TRBV12-3/TRBV12-4,CASRPSWGEMDTEAFF,TGTGCCAGCAGACCCAGTTGGGGGGAGATGGACACTGAAGCTTTCTTT
once,TRBD1,TRBJ1-5,TRBV15,CATSRPFPGQGRDAGNQPQHF,TGTGCCACCAGCAGACCATTTCCGGGACAGGGGCGAGATGCGGGCAATCAGCCCCAGCATTTT
many,TRBD1,TRBJ1-2,TRBV6-1,CASSDGQEINYGYTF,TGTGCCAGCAGTGACGGACAGGAGATTAACTATGGCTACACCTTC
NA,TRBD1,TRBJ2-6,TRBV10-3,CAISDFSTGSGANVLTF,TGTGCCATCAGTGATTTCTCGACAGGGTCTGGGGCCAACGTCCTGACTTTC
few,NA,TRBJ2-7,TRBV24-1,CAISVDSSEQYF,TGTGCCATCAGTGTGGACAGCAGCGAGCAGTACTTC
few,NA,TRBJ2-7,TRBV29-1,CSVGGASYEQYF,TGCAGCGTTGGAGGGGCAAGCTACGAGCAGTACTTC
NA,TRBD2,TRBJ2-1,TRBV10-3,CAISGRLAGVSNNEQFF,TGTGCCATCAGTGGTCGACTAGCGGGGGTCTCGAACAATGAGCAGTTCTTC
NA,TRBD2,TRBJ2-7,TRBV2,CASNLAGGTYEQYF,TGTGCCAGCAATCTAGCGGGGGGAACCTACGAGCAGTACTTC
NA,NA,TRBJ2-7,TRBV2,CASSDNAGSTYEQYF,TGTGCCAGCAGTGACAATGCGGGCTCTACCTACGAGCAGTACTTC
NA,NA,TRBJ1-2,TRBV29-1,CSVDQGFSGYTF,TGCAGCGTTGACCAGGGTTTCTCTGGCTACACCTTC
NA,NA,TRBJ2-7,TRBV15,CATSNPGGGSWEQYF,TGTGCCACCAGCAACCCAGGGGGCGGGAGTTGGGAGCAGTACTTC
NA,NA,TRBJ2-2,TRBV24-1,CATGGKNTGELFF,TGTGCCACCGGAGGCAAGAACACCGGGGAGCTGTTTTTT
few,TRBD2,TRBJ2-7,TRBV5-8,CASSLAKVAGGHAF,TGTGCCAGCAGCTTGGCCAAAGTAGCGGGAGGGCACGCCTTC
NA,NA,TRBJ1-6,TRBV7-2,CASSLVGGPSLHF,TGTGCCAGCAGCTTAGTGGGGGGTCCGTCCCTCCACTTT
few,TRBD2,TRBJ2-7,TRBV7-2,CASSLEWGGYYEQYF,TGTGCCAGCAGCTTAGAATGGGGGGGATACTACGAGCAGTACTTC
NA,NA,TRBJ1-5,TRBV7-2,CASSSLERIQPQHF,TGTGCCAGCAGTTCACTCGAGCGGATTCAGCCCCAGCATTTT